This entry describes one TCR beta chain. What it binds is unknown. Some clones are missing from TCRdb's copy, which holds only in-frame ones; the method was immunoSEQ multiplex PCR. The repertoire holds about 33,000 clones, with about 93% as singletons. Germline CDR1 reads SGHDT; CDR2 reads YYEEEE. Trimming removed 3 bases from V and 3 bases from J, with 10 bases in between. The CDR3 length is 13 residues. The data are from a study of T cell clones after liver transplantation. Looking at the study overall: TCRbeta sequencing after a pre-transplant mixed lymphocyte reaction identified graft-donor-reactive clones, later tracked in post-transplant blood. Study-wide findings and caveats: Rather than being deleted, graft donor-reactive T cells may have moved into the graft.

Specimen: CD8+ T cells from blood, collected 12 months after liver transplant. This clonotype was sampled from a human patient who received a liver transplant. The graft donor may account for some of the T cells. This chain uses TRBV5-6 with TRBJ2-7; D is perhaps TRBD1 (5 bases). The CDR3 here is CASSWQGFYEQYF. CDR3 nucleotides: TGTGCCAGCAGCTGGCAGGGATTCTACGAGCAGTACTTC.